This T cell receptor beta chain comes out of a study of T cell responses to AZD1222 COVID-19 vaccine. Study outcomes and limitations: Spike-specific TCRs gained breadth and depth after people received two AZD1222 doses. Spike as a whole was targeted by vaccine-associated CD4 TCRs, dominant at 160-218 and 743-854.

Clones were sequenced by immunoSEQ multiplex PCR, and TCRdb holds only the in-frame ones, with some missing. The table has some 130,000 clones, just over 90% seen once. This clone was counted a single time. Its specificity is not known. The origin of this receptor is an adult in good health. Sequencing used peripheral blood, obtained on day 0 of AZD1222 vaccination.

The chain's CDR3 is CASSTGTSDEQFF. In DNA, the CDR3 is TGTGCCAGTAGTACCGGGACTAGCGATGAGCAGTTCTTC. The J gene is TRBJ2-1, the V gene TRBV7-9; 10 positions agree with TRBD2. V lost 9 bases to trimming and J lost 8 bases; unmatched junction nucleotides: 7. Germline assignment: CDR1 SEHNR and CDR2 FQNEAQ (reference sequence). The CDR3 loop spans 13 amino acids.